The 12 T cell receptor beta chains below all came from one sample that was sequenced in a study of blood T cells in healthy people across ages. Sample-barcoded 5' priming and a J-beta primer mix drove a second PCR of roughly 6 to 12 cycles. TCRdb processed the 5' RACE reads anew with MiXCR; each CDR3 protein has one entry. The repertoire has some 1 million distinct CDR3 sequences, 35% to 50% of them found once; the top ten carry approximately 17%. Sequencing used blood. These receptors all stem from a woman aged 55-75 years in good health.

The rearrangement uses TRBV5-5 and TRBJ2-1; 7 bases match TRBD1. This CDR3 comprises 13 residues. Germline V gene sequence: CDR1 SGHKS, CDR2 YYEKEE (reference sequence). The ends lost 4 bases at V and 5 bases at J; junction bases unmatched: 3. The CDR3 DNA sequence: TGTGCCAGCAGCATGGGACAGAACAATGAGCAGTTCTTC. As protein: CASSMGQNNEQFF.

The chain has TRBV20-1 and TRBJ2-1; D might be TRBD1 or TRBD2, each matching 6 bases. The germline V gene has CDR1 DFQATT and CDR2 SNEGSKA (reference sequence). V was shortened by 4 bases and J by 9 bases, with 13 bases between the two germline ends. The CDR3 consists of 12 residues. The chain's CDR3 is CSAIRGQSEQFF. The CDR3 coding sequence is TGCAGTGCTATCCGGGGGCAGAGTGAGCAGTTCTTC.

This clonotype was recorded a few times. V usage is TRBV20-1 and J usage is TRBJ2-1; the D gene is possibly TRBD2 (7 bases). CDR1 DFQATT and CDR2 SNEGSKA come from the germline V gene (reference sequence). The V and J ends lost 4 bases and 6 bases respectively, with 37 bases between them. The CDR3 covers 21 residues. For the CDR3, the DNA is TGCAGTGCTACCGGCCACGTAGGGGGTAAGGCACTAGCGAGGGCACGCAATGAGCAGTTCTTC. Translating it yields CSATGHVGGKALARARNEQFF.

The chain combines TRBV7-2 with TRBJ2-3, with TRBD2 matching over 7 bases. CDR1 is SGHTA, CDR2 FQGNSA, per germline. The CDR3 has 14 residues. With 4 bases clipped from V and 5 bases from J, the junction kept 6 bases outside the gene matches. This chain's CDR3 is CASSSALAGDTQYF. In nucleotides, the CDR3 is TGTGCCAGCAGCTCCGCGTTAGCGGGAGATACGCAGTATTTT.

This clonotype has just one count. The genes are TRBV6-6 and TRBJ2-1, with 7 bases lining up with TRBD2. Germline loops: CDR1 MNHNY, CDR2 SVGAGI (reference sequence). The CDR3 totals 15 residues. V gave up 0 bases and J gave up 7 bases; unmatched junction bases: 6. CDR3 coding DNA: TGTGCCAGCAGTTACTCCGCCAACGGGGGGAATGAGCAGTTCTTC. It translates to CASSYSANGGNEQFF.

The chain recombines TRBV12-3 or TRBV12-4 with TRBJ2-7; D is perhaps TRBD2 (5 bases). With 3 bases removed from V and 7 bases from J, the gap between germline ends came to 13 bases. The CDR3 spans 13 residues. CDR3 in DNA: TGTGCCAGCAGTTTGGAGGTCTACAATGAGCAGTACTTC. It is translated as CASSLEVYNEQYF.

This clonotype was recorded a few times. A read error may account for a junction end that differs from germline. The chain couples TRBV6-2 or TRBV6-3 to TRBJ2-1, with 11 positions matching TRBD2. The length of the CDR3 is 16 residues. CDR1 is MNHEY, CDR2 SVGEGT, per germline. CDR3 sequence: CASSTLSGRADNEQFF. The CDR3 DNA reads TGTGCTAGCAGTACCCTTAGCGGGAGGGCCGACAATGAGCAGTTCTTC.

The V call is TRBV20-1, the J call TRBJ1-1; tentatively, D is TRBD1 (5 bases). CDR3 length equals 14 residues. Germline V gene data show CDR1 as DFQATT and CDR2 as SNEGSKA (reference sequence). Trimming pared 0 bases from V and 5 bases from J, leaving 13 bases between. CDR3 coding DNA: TGCAGTGCTAGAGAACGGGGGAGGAGGACTGAAGCTTTCTTT. Translating gives CSARERGRRTEAFF.

V and J are TRBV29-1 and TRBJ2-5; D not certain. Germline loops: CDR1 SQVTM, CDR2 ANQGSEA. The CDR3 runs 11 residues. The V and J ends lost 6 bases and 11 bases respectively, with 16 bases between them. The CDR3 DNA reads TGCAGCGTAGCCCTCAAAAATGAGCAGTACTTC. Its protein is CSVALKNEQYF.

A note on this clonotype: An end of the junction does not agree with germline; a read error may underlie this. This chain uses TRBV6-5 with TRBJ1-2, with no clear D. The CDR3 runs 14 residues. Per the germline V gene, CDR1 is MNHEY and CDR2 is SVGAGI. CDR3 sequence (DNA): TGTGCCTGCAGTTACTCCGGGGTTGGCTATGGCTACACCTTC. Translating it yields CACSYSGVGYGYTF.

V gene TRBV29-1 combines with J gene TRBJ2-1; 10 bases are shared with TRBD1. The CDR3 extends over 14 amino acids. Germline V CDR1 and CDR2: SQVTM, ANQGSEA. Trimming removed 8 bases from V and 6 bases from J; junction bases left unmatched: 10. In nucleotides, the CDR3 is TGCAGCACAAACCGGGACAGGGGCCGCAATGAGCAGTTCTTC. Its protein product is CSTNRDRGRNEQFF.

J is TRBJ2-6 and V is TRBV29-1, with D possibly being TRBD2 (5 bases). CDR1 and CDR2 (germline): SQVTM, ANQGSEA. Trimming pared 4 bases from V and 1 base from J, leaving 11 bases between. This CDR3 spans 15 amino acids. CDR3 sequence (DNA): TGCAGCGTTGGCAGTCGGGGTTCTGGGGCCAACGTCCTGACTTTC. Its translation is CSVGSRGSGANVLTF.